This T cell receptor beta chain was profiled in a study of graft-versus-host responses after intestinal transplantation. Across the whole study: Recipients underwent multivisceral, liver-intestinal, or isolated intestinal transplants. Following induction with anti-thymocyte globulin, all recipients were given tacrolimus and steroids for 2 to 4 years. Broader study findings: In recipient marrow, GvH clones were found, and some appeared first in ileum or blood. Early post-transplant HvG declines showed an association with peak circulating GvH clone levels.

The V gene's germline CDR1 is LGHNA and CDR2 YSLEER. CDR3 length: 18 residues. V gave up 0 bases and J gave up 5 bases, with 20 bases separating them. The authors processed graft tissue to release intraepithelial and lamina propria lymphocytes. TCRdb's table, derived via immunoSEQ multiplex PCR, lists solely in-frame clones and lacks some. Of some 15,000 clones in the sample, around three quarters were seen once. Notes on this clone: Its antigen remains unidentified.

The sequence was collected from a human patient who received an intestinal transplant, so some T cells may come from the graft donor. The sequenced sample was ileum tissue, obtained approximately 110 days after intestinal transplant. V usage is TRBV4-3 and J usage is TRBJ2-1; D unclear. CDR3 in amino acids: CASSQESLTKVWNNEQFF. CDR3 sequence (DNA): TGCGCCAGCAGCCAAGAGAGTTTGACGAAGGTCTGGAACAATGAGCAGTTCTTC.